The clone carrying this T cell receptor beta chain was counted a few times. The antigen is not known. Using immunoSEQ multiplex PCR, the repertoire was profiled, and TCRdb retains in-frame clones only, with some absent. The sample yields approximately 130,000 clones, about 90% seen once. Germline V gene lookup returns CDR1 SNHLY and CDR2 FYNNEI. Trimming took 7 bases from V and 3 from J, leaving 16 bases between them. The length of the CDR3 is 14 residues. This record belongs to a study of T cell responses to AZD1222 COVID-19 vaccine. Study findings and constraints: CD4 TCRs associated with vaccination spanned spike, dominating at 160-218 and 743-854.

Source: peripheral blood, taken on day 0 of AZD1222 vaccination. This chain joins TRBV2 and TRBJ2-7; maybe TRBD2 (6 bases). The clonotype originates from an adult in good health. The CDR3 DNA reads TGTGCCAGCATGCGGGACCCCGGTAGCTACGAGCAGTACTTC. Amino acids: CASMRDPGSYEQYF.